A selection of T cell receptor beta chains follows, all from one sample in a study of cytomegalovirus exposure and HLA in healthy donors. Repertoires were generated with immunoSEQ multiplex PCR, while TCRdb's copy carries only in-frame clones and drops some. The data hold 150,000 to 200,000 clones, with 70% to 80% observed a single time. The specimen sequenced was PBMCs. Receptors originate from a woman in her thirties in good health and CMV-seropositive. CDR3s include the opening cysteine and the closing phenylalanine or tryptophan. Fields, in order: clone size, CDR3 length, V gene, J gene, D gene, CDR3 protein, CDR3 DNA. D genes are given only for firm matches. The size field is filled for only some rows; it gives once, few, many or a size class.

once	18	TRBV7-2	TRBJ1-5	TRBD1	CASSRAPTGGYSNQPQHF	TGTGCCAGCAGCCGCGCACCCACAGGGGGGTATAGCAATCAGCCCCAGCATTTT
-	13	TRBV30	TRBJ1-1	-	CAWRPQGWTEAFF	TGTGCCTGGAGGCCACAGGGTTGGACTGAAGCTTTCTTT
few	17	TRBV7-9	TRBJ2-7	TRBD1	CSSSLLSGGGNAYEQYF	TGTTCCAGCAGCTTGTTATCAGGGGGCGGGAATGCCTACGAGCAGTACTTC
-	15	TRBV6-5	TRBJ1-3	-	CASRKDSIPLNTIYF	TGTGCCAGCAGGAAGGACAGCATTCCTTTAAACACCATATATTTT
-	16	TRBV19	TRBJ2-5	TRBD2	CASSMGSGGLQETQYF	TGTGCCAGTAGTATGGGTAGCGGGGGACTCCAAGAGACCCAGTACTTC
-	15	TRBV15	TRBJ2-1	TRBD1	CATRPDRVQSSEQFF	TGTGCCACCAGACCGGACAGGGTTCAGTCCAGTGAGCAGTTCTTC
-	14	TRBV5-1	TRBJ2-3	-	CASSVWTSTDTQYF	TGCGCCAGCAGCGTCTGGACTAGCACAGATACGCAGTATTTT
-	15	TRBV27	TRBJ2-1	TRBD1	CASRLGTGQNNEQFF	TGTGCCAGCAGGCTGGGGACAGGGCAAAACAATGAGCAGTTCTTC
few	12	TRBV18	TRBJ2-2	-	CASSPEIGELFF	TGTGCCAGCTCGCCGGAGATCGGGGAGCTGTTTTTT
-	19	TRBV18	TRBJ1-4	TRBD1	CASSPKSRGRGTYNEKLFF	TGTGCCAGCTCACCGAAGTCCAGGGGGAGAGGGACCTATAATGAAAAACTGTTTTTT
-	16	TRBV7-2	TRBJ1-5	TRBD1	CASSQHGQGRVKPQHF	TGTGCCAGCAGCCAACATGGACAGGGGAGGGTAAAGCCCCAGCATTTT
once	15	TRBV6-1	TRBJ1-3	-	CASSAPGFAGNTIYF	TGTGCCAGCAGTGCTCCAGGGTTCGCTGGAAACACCATATATTTT
-	14	TRBV6-5	TRBJ2-5	TRBD2	CASSYDSGRETQYF	TGTGCCAGCAGTTACGATAGCGGGCGAGAGACCCAGTACTTC
-	18	TRBV5-1	TRBJ1-3	-	CASSSRGSGEYSGNTIYF	TGCGCCAGCAGCTCCCGAGGATCGGGTGAATACTCTGGAAACACCATATATTTT
-	14	TRBV5-6	TRBJ2-5	TRBD1	CASSPGTGEETQYF	TGTGCCAGCAGCCCGGGGACAGGCGAAGAGACCCAGTACTTC
-	13	TRBV5-1	TRBJ1-1	-	CASSLNQNTEAFF	TGCGCCAGCAGCTTGAATCAGAACACTGAAGCTTTCTTT
-	14	TRBV5-4	TRBJ2-3	-	CASSADMRTDTQYF	TGTGCCAGCAGCGCGGACATGCGCACAGATACGCAGTATTTT
-	16	TRBV6-1	TRBJ1-3	-	CASSQGTTGSGNTIYF	TGTGCCAGCAGTCAAGGGACAACAGGGTCAGGAAACACCATATATTTT
-	13	TRBV2	TRBJ1-2	TRBD1	CASAPGQGVGYTF	TGTGCCAGCGCACCGGGACAGGGTGTTGGCTACACCTTC
-	13	TRBV7-2	TRBJ2-3	-	CASGVWETDTQYF	TGTGCCAGTGGGGTATGGGAGACAGATACGCAGTATTTT
-	14	TRBV18	TRBJ2-7	TRBD2	CASSIASGPYEQYF	TGTGCCAGCTCAATCGCTAGCGGCCCCTACGAGCAGTACTTC
-	15	TRBV4-1	TRBJ1-2	-	CASRLRGAGNYGYTF	TGCGCCAGCAGGCTCAGGGGAGCAGGGAACTATGGCTACACCTTC
once	16	TRBV4-1	TRBJ2-1	TRBD2	CASSQAGLAYYNEQFF	TGCGCCAGCAGCCAAGCGGGACTAGCGTACTACAATGAGCAGTTCTTC
-	14	TRBV19	TRBJ1-1	-	CASTDPGMNTEAFF	TGTGCCAGTACCGACCCGGGTATGAACACTGAAGCTTTCTTT
-	16	TRBV4-3	TRBJ2-4	TRBD1	CASSPRTGGAKNIQYF	TGCGCCAGCAGCCCCCGGACAGGCGGAGCCAAAAACATTCAGTACTTC
-	14	TRBV5-4	TRBJ2-7	-	CASSLISGANEQYF	TGTGCCAGCAGCTTGATATCAGGGGCCAACGAGCAGTACTTC
-	16	TRBV5-1	TRBJ2-7	TRBD2	CASSPRGSGRPYEQYF	TGCGCCAGCAGCCCCCGGGGTAGCGGGAGACCCTACGAGCAGTACTTC
-	14	TRBV2	TRBJ2-1	-	CASTESFSYNEQFF	TGTGCCAGCACCGAGTCTTTCTCCTACAATGAGCAGTTCTTC
once	15	TRBV6-1	TRBJ2-7	TRBD1	CASSSGRTGAYEQYF	TGTGCCAGCAGCAGCGGTAGGACAGGGGCCTACGAGCAGTACTTC
-	11	TRBV5-1	TRBJ1-1	-	CASREEGEAFF	TGCGCCAGCAGAGAAGAGGGTGAAGCTTTCTTT
-	14	TRBV25-1	TRBJ1-2	-	CASSRLGGGYGYTF	TGTGCCAGCAGTCGACTTGGGGGCGGGTATGGCTACACCTTC
-	15	TRBV9	TRBJ1-2	-	CASSVALSGFDGYTF	TGTGCCAGCAGCGTAGCGTTGTCGGGGTTTGATGGCTACACCTTC
-	14	TRBV2	TRBJ2-5	TRBD1	CASSVHRGQETQYF	TGTGCCAGCAGTGTACACAGGGGGCAAGAGACCCAGTACTTC
-	15	TRBV5-4	TRBJ2-7	TRBD2	CASSLDSGGAYEQYF	TGTGCCAGCAGCTTGGATAGCGGGGGGGCCTACGAGCAGTACTTC
once	15	TRBV6-5	TRBJ1-1	-	CASSRPTQGNTEAFF	TGTGCCAGCAGCCGCCCTACGCAGGGGAACACTGAAGCTTTCTTT
-	18	TRBV28	TRBJ1-2	-	CASSSTDRLTYPMSGYTF	TGTGCCAGCAGTTCCACTGACAGGTTAACATATCCAATGAGTGGCTACACCTTC
-	16	TRBV9	TRBJ1-3	TRBD1	CASSFLRAGGGNTIYF	TGTGCCAGCAGCTTCCTTCGGGCAGGGGGAGGAAACACCATATATTTT
-	16	TRBV5-1	TRBJ1-2	TRBD1	CASSLSTGQGGYGYTF	TGCGCCAGCAGCTTATCGACGGGACAGGGAGGCTATGGCTACACCTTC
-	15	TRBV7-2	TRBJ2-7	TRBD1	CASSRAGTGGYEQYF	TGTGCCAGCAGCCGCGCCGGGACAGGGGGCTACGAGCAGTACTTC
-	14	TRBV7-2	TRBJ2-7	-	CASKVQDVSYEQYF	TGTGCCAGCAAGGTTCAGGATGTCTCCTACGAGCAGTACTTC
few	15	TRBV2	TRBJ1-6	TRBD1	CAGGGTGGANSPLHF	TGTGCCGGAGGGGGGACAGGGGGCGCGAATTCACCCCTCCACTTT
once	17	TRBV18	TRBJ1-1	-	CASSPLPQGRRNTEAFF	TGTGCCAGCTCACCACTACCACAGGGACGACGGAACACTGAAGCTTTCTTT
-	14	TRBV7-2	TRBJ1-1	TRBD1	CASSSYRGNTEAFF	TGTGCCAGCAGCTCCTACAGGGGGAACACTGAAGCTTTCTTT
-	13	TRBV10-3	TRBJ2-3	-	CAISPDRTDTQYF	TGTGCCATCAGCCCTGACAGAACAGATACGCAGTATTTT
-	12	TRBV28	TRBJ2-4	-	CASSLYQNIQYF	TGTGCCAGCAGTTTGTATCAAAACATTCAGTACTTC
-	15	TRBV27	TRBJ1-3	-	CASSLSHHGGNTIYF	TGTGCCAGCAGTTTATCCCATCACGGGGGAAACACCATATATTTT
-	14	TRBV30	TRBJ1-2	-	CAWSVLQGMVGYTF	TGTGCCTGGAGTGTCCTTCAGGGTATGGTGGGCTACACCTTC
-	14	TRBV2	TRBJ1-2	-	CASSEIREGYGYTF	TGTGCCAGCAGTGAAATCAGGGAGGGCTATGGCTACACCTTC